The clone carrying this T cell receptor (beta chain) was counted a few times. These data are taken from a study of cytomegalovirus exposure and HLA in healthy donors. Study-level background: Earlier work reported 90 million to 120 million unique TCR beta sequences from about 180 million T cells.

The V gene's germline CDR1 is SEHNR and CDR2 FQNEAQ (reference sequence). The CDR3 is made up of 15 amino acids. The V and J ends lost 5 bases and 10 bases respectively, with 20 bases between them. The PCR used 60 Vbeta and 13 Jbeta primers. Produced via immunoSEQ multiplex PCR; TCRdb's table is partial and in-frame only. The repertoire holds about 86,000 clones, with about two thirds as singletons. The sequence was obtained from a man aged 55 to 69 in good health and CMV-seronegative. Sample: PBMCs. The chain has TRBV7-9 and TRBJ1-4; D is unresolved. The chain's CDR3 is CASSPASRGSGKLFF. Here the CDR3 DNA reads TGTGCCAGCAGCCCAGCTTCCCGGGGAAGCGGAAAACTGTTTTTT. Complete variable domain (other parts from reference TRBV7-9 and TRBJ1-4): DTGVSQNPRHKITKRGQNVTFRCDPISEHNRLYWYRQTLGQGPEFLTYFQNEAQLEKSRLLSDRFSAERPKGSFSTLEIQRTEQGDSAMYLCASSPASRGSGKLFFGSGTQLSVL.